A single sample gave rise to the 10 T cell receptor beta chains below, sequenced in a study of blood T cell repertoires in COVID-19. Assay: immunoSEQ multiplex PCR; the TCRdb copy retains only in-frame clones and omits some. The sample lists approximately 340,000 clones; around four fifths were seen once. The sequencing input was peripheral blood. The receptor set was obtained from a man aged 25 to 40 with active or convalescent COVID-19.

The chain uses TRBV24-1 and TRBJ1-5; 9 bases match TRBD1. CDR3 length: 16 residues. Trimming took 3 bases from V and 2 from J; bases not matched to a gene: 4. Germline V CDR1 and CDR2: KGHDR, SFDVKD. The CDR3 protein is CATSDPRDRGNQPQHF. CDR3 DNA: TGTGCCACCAGTGATCCACGGGACAGGGGCAATCAGCCCCAGCATTTT.

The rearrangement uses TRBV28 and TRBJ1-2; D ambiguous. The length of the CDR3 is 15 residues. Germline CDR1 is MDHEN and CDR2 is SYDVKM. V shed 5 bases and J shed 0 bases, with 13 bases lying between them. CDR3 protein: CASSASGFSNYGYTF. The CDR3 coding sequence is TGTGCCAGCAGTGCCAGTGGCTTTTCTAACTATGGCTACACCTTC.

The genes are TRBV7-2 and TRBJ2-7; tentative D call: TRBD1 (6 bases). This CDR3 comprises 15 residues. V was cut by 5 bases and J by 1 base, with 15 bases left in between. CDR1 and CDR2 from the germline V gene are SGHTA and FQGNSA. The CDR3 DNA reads TGTGCCAGCAGCCGTACAGGGCTAACATCCTACGAGCAGTACTTC. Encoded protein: CASSRTGLTSYEQYF.

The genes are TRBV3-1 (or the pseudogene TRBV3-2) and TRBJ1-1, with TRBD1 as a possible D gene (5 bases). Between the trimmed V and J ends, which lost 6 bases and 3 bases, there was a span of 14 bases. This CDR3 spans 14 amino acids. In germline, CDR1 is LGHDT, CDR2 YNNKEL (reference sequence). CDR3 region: CASSPRWGDTEAFF. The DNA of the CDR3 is TGTGCCAGCAGTCCCCGGTGGGGGGACACTGAAGCTTTCTTT.

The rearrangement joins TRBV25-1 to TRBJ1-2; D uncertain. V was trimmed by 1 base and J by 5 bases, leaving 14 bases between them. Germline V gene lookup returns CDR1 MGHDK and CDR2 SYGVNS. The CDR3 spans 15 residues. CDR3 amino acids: CASSESNRGRYGYTF. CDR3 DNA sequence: TGTGCCAGCAGTGAATCCAACCGAGGGAGATATGGCTACACCTTC.

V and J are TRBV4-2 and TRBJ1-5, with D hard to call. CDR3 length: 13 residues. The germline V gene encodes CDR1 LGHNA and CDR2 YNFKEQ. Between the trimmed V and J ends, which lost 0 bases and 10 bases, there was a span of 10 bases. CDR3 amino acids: CASSQDPGSPQHF. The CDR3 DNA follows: TGTGCCAGCAGCCAAGATCCGGGTTCACCCCAGCATTTT.

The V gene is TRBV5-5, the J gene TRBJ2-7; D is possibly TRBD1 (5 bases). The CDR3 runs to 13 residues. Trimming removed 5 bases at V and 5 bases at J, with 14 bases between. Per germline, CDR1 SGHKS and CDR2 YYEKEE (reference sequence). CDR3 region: CASRPGAFDEQYF. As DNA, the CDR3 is TGTGCCAGCAGACCTGGGGCGTTCGACGAGCAGTACTTC.

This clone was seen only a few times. The CDR3 DNA reads as TGTGCCAGCAGTCCCAATGGGGGCGGCGGGGGATCACCCCTCCACTTT. Translated: CASSPNGGGGGSPLHF. This rearrangement joins TRBV28 to TRBJ1-6; perhaps TRBD1 as D (6 bases). Germline CDR1 is MDHEN and CDR2 is SYDVKM. CDR3 length equals 16 residues. The V end was cut by 5 bases, the J end by 10 bases, with 21 bases between.

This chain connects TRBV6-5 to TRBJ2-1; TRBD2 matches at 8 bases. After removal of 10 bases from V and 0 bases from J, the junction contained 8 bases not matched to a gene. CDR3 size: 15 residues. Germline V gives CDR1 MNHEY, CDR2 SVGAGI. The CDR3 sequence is CATQRGPSSYNEQFF. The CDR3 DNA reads TGTGCCACCCAGCGGGGGCCTAGCTCCTACAATGAGCAGTTCTTC.

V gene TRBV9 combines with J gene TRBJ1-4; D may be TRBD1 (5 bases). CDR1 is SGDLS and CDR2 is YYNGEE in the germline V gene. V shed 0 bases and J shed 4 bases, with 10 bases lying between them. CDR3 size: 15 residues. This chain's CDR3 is CASSVGTGVNEKLFF. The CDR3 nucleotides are TGTGCCAGCAGCGTAGGAACGGGGGTTAATGAAAAACTGTTTTTT. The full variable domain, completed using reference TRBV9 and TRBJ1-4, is DSGVTQTPKHLITATGQRVTLRCSPRSGDLSVYWYQQSLDQGLQFLIQYYNGEERAKGNILERFSAQQFPDLHSELNLSSLELGDSALYFCASSVGTGVNEKLFFGSGTQLSVL.